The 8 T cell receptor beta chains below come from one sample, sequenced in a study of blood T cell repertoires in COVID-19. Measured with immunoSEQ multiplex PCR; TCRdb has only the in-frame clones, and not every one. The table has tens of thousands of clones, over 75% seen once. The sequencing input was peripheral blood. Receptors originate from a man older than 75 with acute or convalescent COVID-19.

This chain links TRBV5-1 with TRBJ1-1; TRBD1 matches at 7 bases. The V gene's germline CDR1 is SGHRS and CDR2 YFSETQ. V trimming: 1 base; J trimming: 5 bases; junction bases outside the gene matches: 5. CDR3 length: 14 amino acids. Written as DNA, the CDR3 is TGCGCCAGCAGCTTGCTATCAGGGGGAACTGAAGCTTTCTTT. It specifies CASSLLSGGTEAFF.

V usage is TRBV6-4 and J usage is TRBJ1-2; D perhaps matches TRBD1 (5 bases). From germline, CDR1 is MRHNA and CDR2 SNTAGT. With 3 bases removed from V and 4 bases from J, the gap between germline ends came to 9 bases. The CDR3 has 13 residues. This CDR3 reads CASSDKQGYGYTF. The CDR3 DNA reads TGTGCCAGCAGTGATAAGCAGGGCTATGGCTACACCTTC.

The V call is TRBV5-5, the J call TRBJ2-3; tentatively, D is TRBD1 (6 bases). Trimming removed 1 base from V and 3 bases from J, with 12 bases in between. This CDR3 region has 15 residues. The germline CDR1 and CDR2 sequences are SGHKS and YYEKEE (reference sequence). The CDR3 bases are TGTGCCAGCAGCTTGCAAAGGACAGAAACAGATACGCAGTATTTT. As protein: CASSLQRTETDTQYF.

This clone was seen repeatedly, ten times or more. The CDR3 loop reads CASSHDRVFGEAFF. The CDR3 DNA reads TGCGCCAGCAGCCATGACAGGGTTTTTGGTGAAGCTTTCTTT. The gene calls are TRBV4-1 and TRBJ1-1; 7 bases agree with TRBD1. The J segment lost 7 bases and the V segment lost 3 bases, leaving 8 bases of the junction unmatched. In germline, CDR1 is MGHRA, CDR2 YSYEKL. The CDR3 is 14 amino acids.

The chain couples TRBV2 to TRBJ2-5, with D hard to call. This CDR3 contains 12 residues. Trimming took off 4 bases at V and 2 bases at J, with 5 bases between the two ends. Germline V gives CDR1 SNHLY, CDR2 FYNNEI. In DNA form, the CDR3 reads TGTGCCAGCAGTGCCGGGCAAGAGACCCAGTACTTC. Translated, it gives CASSAGQETQYF.

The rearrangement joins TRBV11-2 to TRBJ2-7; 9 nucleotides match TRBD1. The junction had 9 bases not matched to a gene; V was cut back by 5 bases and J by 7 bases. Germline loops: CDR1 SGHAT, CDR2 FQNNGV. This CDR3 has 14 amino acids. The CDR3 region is CASSRPGQGYEQYF. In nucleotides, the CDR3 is TGTGCCAGCAGCCGGCCGGGACAGGGTTATGAGCAGTACTTC.

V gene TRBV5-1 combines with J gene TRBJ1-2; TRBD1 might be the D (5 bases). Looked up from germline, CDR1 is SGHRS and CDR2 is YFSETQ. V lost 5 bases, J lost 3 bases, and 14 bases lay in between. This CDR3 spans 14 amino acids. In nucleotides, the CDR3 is TGCGCCAGCAGGTTAGAGCAGGGCGACTATGGCTACACCTTC. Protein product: CASRLEQGDYGYTF. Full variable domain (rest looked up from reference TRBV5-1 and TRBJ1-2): KAGVTQTPRYLIKTRGQQVTLSCSPISGHRSVSWYQQTPGQGLQFLFEYFSETQRNKGNFPGRFSGRQFSNSRSEMNVSTLELGDSALYLCASRLEQGDYGYTFGSGTRLTVV.

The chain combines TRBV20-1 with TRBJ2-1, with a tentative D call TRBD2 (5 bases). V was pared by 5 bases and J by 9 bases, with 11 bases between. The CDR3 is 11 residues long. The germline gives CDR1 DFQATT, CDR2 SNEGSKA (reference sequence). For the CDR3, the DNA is TGCAGTGCTGTCAGCGGCACTGAGCAGTTCTTC. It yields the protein CSAVSGTEQFF.